This T cell receptor beta chain was retrieved from a study of blood T cells in healthy people across ages. The study, taken as a whole, reports: Roughly linearly, TCR beta diversity per million T cells fell as age increased. Shifts in expanded clonotypes may have been confounded by donor CMV status, which was unknown.

Trimming pared 4 bases from V and 3 bases from J, leaving 13 bases between. Germline CDR1 reads SQVTM; CDR2 reads ANQGSEA. The CDR3 contains 13 residues. In regard to this clonotype: Its target is unknown.

Sample-barcoded 5' priming and a J-beta primer mix drove a second PCR of roughly 7 to 11 cycles. TCRdb used MiXCR to reprocess the 5' RACE reads, holding one entry per CDR3 protein. The sample lists over 700,000 distinct CDR3 sequences; 53% were seen once. The sequencing sample was made of blood. The rearrangement joins TRBV29-1 to TRBJ2-7, with unresolved D. The sequence derives from an elderly man in good health. The CDR3: CSVGRVPDYEQYF. CDR3 nucleotides: TGCAGCGTTGGGCGAGTCCCGGACTACGAGCAGTACTTC.